This TCR beta chain was documented in a study of chemoradiotherapy in HPV16-positive cancers. Study information: Candidate HPV-specific T-cell clones and common TCR motifs came from functional assays in a couple of HPV16-positive patients. Overall study results and limits: HPV-specific T cells were functionally defined from only a couple of HPV16-positive patients.

The data were produced by immunoSEQ multiplex PCR, yet TCRdb's version contains in-frame clones alone and is incomplete. Counted here are 11,000 to 15,000 clones, about nine tenths occurring once; the ten biggest clones make up around 2.9%. The CDR3 is 16 residues long. Germline V gene sequence: CDR1 LGHNA, CDR2 YSLEER. V dropped 1 base and J dropped 0 bases, with 11 bases sitting between them. To note about this clone: Antigen unknown.

Sequences were derived from blood, sampled from a patient who underwent chemoradiotherapy. This clonotype was sampled from a human donor with HPV-associated anogenital cancer. This rearrangement joins TRBV4-3 to TRBJ2-3; the D is unclear. The CDR3 DNA is TGCGCCAGCAGCCAAGTCGGCCATACTAGCACAGATACGCAGTATTTT. This translates into CASSQVGHTSTDTQYF.